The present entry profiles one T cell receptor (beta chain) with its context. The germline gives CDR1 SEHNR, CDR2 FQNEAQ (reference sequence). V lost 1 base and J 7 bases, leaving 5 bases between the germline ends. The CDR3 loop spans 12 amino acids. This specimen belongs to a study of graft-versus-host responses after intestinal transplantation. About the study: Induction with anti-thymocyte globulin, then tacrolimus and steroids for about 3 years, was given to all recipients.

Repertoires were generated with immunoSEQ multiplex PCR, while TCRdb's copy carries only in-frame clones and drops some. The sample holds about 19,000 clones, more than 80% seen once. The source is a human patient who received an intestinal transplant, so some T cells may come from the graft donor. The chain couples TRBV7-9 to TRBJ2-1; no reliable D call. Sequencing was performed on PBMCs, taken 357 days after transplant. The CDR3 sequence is CASSLVGNEQFF. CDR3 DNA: TGTGCCAGCAGCTTAGTAGGAAATGAGCAGTTCTTC.